The 18 T cell receptor beta chains reported below all come from one sample, sequenced in a study of T cell responses to AZD1222 COVID-19 vaccine. The table came from immunoSEQ multiplex PCR; TCRdb's copy has only in-frame clones and leaves some out. The data show around 110,000 clones, around 87% seen once. The input for sequencing was peripheral blood, taken on day 0 of AZD1222 vaccination. The receptors were gathered from an adult in good health.

The rearrangement joins TRBV28 to TRBJ2-2; TRBD1 matches 9 bases. Germline CDR1 reads MDHEN; CDR2 reads SYDVKM. V gave up 7 bases and J gave up 6 bases; unmatched junction bases: 15. The CDR3 has 17 amino acids. CDR3 loop: CASKPAGTGPMAGELFF. The CDR3 DNA reads as TGTGCCAGCAAGCCCGCGGGGACAGGGCCCATGGCCGGGGAGCTGTTTTTT.

The DNA for the CDR3 is TGTGCCACCCGGGGGGGCCGCGCAGATACGCAGTATTTT. Translation: CATRGGRADTQYF. This chain joins TRBV12-3 or TRBV12-4 and TRBJ2-3; 8 bases are a match to TRBD2. Losses at the gene ends were 10 bases for V and 4 bases for J; bases not matched to a gene: 7. This CDR3 is 13 amino acids long.

This clone was recorded only once. V usage is TRBV7-9 and J usage is TRBJ2-6; 8 nucleotides match TRBD1. The CDR3 covers 17 residues. The germline CDR1 and CDR2 sequences are SEHNR and FQNEAQ (reference sequence). Losses at the gene ends were 5 bases for V and 3 bases for J; bases not matched to a gene: 9. CDR3 coding DNA: TGTGCCAGCAGCCCCGGACAGGGAAGAGGTGGGGCCAACGTCCTGACTTTC. Protein: CASSPGQGRGGANVLTF.

The genes are TRBV5-5 and TRBJ2-7; 7 bases align to TRBD1. Germline CDR1 reads SGHKS; CDR2 reads YYEKEE (reference sequence). The CDR3 has 14 residues. Trimming removed 5 bases from V and 0 bases from J; junction bases left unmatched: 5. The CDR3 here is CASRGTVDSYEQYF. The DNA of the CDR3 is TGTGCCAGCAGGGGGACAGTCGACTCCTACGAGCAGTACTTC.

The chain uses TRBV3-1 (or the pseudogene TRBV3-2) and TRBJ1-1, with D hard to call. V lost 4 bases and J lost 3, with 15 bases in between. Germline CDR1 reads LGHDT; CDR2 reads YNNKEL (reference sequence). The CDR3 runs 15 residues. The CDR3 loop is CASSPNKACDTEAFF. CDR3 DNA: TGTGCCAGCAGCCCGAATAAGGCTTGTGACACTGAAGCTTTCTTT.

The chain links TRBV9 to TRBJ2-7, with TRBD1 as a possible D gene (5 bases). The CDR3 has 9 amino acids. Germline CDR1 and CDR2: SGDLS and YYNGEE. The CDR3 nucleotides read TGTGCCAGCAGCGGGGGCTTTAGTGTC. Translated: CASSGGFSV.

The chain links TRBV12-3 or TRBV12-4 to TRBJ2-7, with 7 bases aligning to TRBD2. V lost 5 bases and J lost 7; bases outside the gene matches: 5. This CDR3 region has 12 residues. For the CDR3, the DNA is TGTGCCAGCAGTCCCCCGGGAGGAGAGCAGTACTTC. It codes for CASSPPGGEQYF.

This chain connects TRBV27 to TRBJ1-1; perhaps TRBD1 as D (5 bases). CDR1 is MNHEY, CDR2 SMNVEV, per germline (reference sequence). The V and J ends lost 3 bases and 1 base respectively, with 9 bases between them. CDR3 size: 14 residues. The CDR3, as DNA: TGTGCCAGCAGTTTTCGGCAGGGGAACACTGAAGCTTTCTTT. Translating gives CASSFRQGNTEAFF.

CDR3 sequence reads: CASRPGTSSNEQFF. The CDR3 nucleotides read TGTGCCAGCAGACCCGGGACTAGCTCCAATGAGCAGTTCTTC. V gene TRBV7-2 combines with J gene TRBJ2-1; 9 bases map to TRBD2. J lost 6 bases, V lost 6 bases, and 6 bases had no gene match. The germline CDR1 and CDR2 sequences are SGHTA and FQGNSA. The CDR3 has 14 residues.

V usage is TRBV28 and J usage is TRBJ1-1; D gene ambiguous. V gave up 10 bases and J gave up 4 bases, with 16 bases separating them. The CDR3 runs to 13 residues. Germline values: CDR1 MDHEN, CDR2 SYDVKM. CDR3 nucleotide sequence: TGTGCCACCGGGGAGGGCGCGGCCACTGAAGCTTTCTTT. Protein: CATGEGAATEAFF. Together with reference TRBV28 and TRBJ1-1, the CDR3 gives the full variable domain: DVKVTQSSRYLVKRTGEKVFLECVQDMDHENMFWYRQDPGLGLRLIYFSYDVKMKEKGDIPEGYSVSREKKERFSLILESASTNQTSMYLCATGEGAATEAFFGQGTRLTVV.

This rearrangement joins TRBV7-8 to TRBJ2-7; 12 bases map to TRBD2. Germline trimming cut 6 bases from V and 1 base from J; bases unmatched to any gene: 16. This CDR3 spans 19 amino acids. The germline V gene has CDR1 SGHVS and CDR2 FQNEAQ. CDR3 loop: CASRDWTSGKLVVSYEQYF. The CDR3 DNA is TGTGCCAGCAGGGATTGGACTAGCGGGAAGTTGGTCGTTTCCTACGAGCAGTACTTC.

The gene calls are TRBV2 and TRBJ1-2; tentative D call: TRBD1 (6 bases). CDR3 size: 14 residues. Between the trimmed V and J ends, which lost 8 bases and 3 bases, there was a span of 16 bases. Germline values: CDR1 SNHLY, CDR2 FYNNEI. CDR3 protein: CASGSQGGDYGYTF. The DNA for the CDR3 is TGTGCCAGCGGATCACAGGGAGGGGACTATGGCTACACCTTC.

The genes are TRBV7-3 and TRBJ2-3; tentatively, D is TRBD1 (6 bases). V was clipped by 1 base and J by 2 bases, with 7 bases between them. The CDR3 contains 14 residues. Germline V gene sequence: CDR1 SGHTA, CDR2 FQGTGA. This CDR3 reads CASSLNRVTDTQYF. As DNA, the CDR3 is TGTGCCAGCAGCTTAAACAGGGTCACAGATACGCAGTATTTT. The whole variable domain, filled in from reference TRBV7-3 and TRBJ2-3, reads GAGVSQTPSNKVTEKGKYVELRCDPISGHTALYWYRQSLGQGPEFLIYFQGTGAADDSGLPNDRFFAVRPEGSVSTLKIQRTERGDSAVYLCASSLNRVTDTQYFGPGTRLTVL.

This clone was counted a few times. The chain employs TRBV6-5 and TRBJ2-1; 9 nucleotides align to TRBD2. This CDR3 contains 14 residues. In germline, CDR1 is MNHEY, CDR2 SVGAGI. With 8 bases clipped from V and 9 bases from J, the junction kept 11 bases outside the gene matches. The CDR3 here is CASPPGAGGCEQFF. In DNA form, the CDR3 reads TGTGCCAGCCCCCCGGGGGCGGGAGGGTGTGAGCAGTTCTTC.

This clone is a singleton in its sample. J is TRBJ2-7 and V is TRBV3-1 (or the pseudogene TRBV3-2); D gene uncertain. CDR1 LGHDT and CDR2 YNNKEL come from the germline V gene (reference sequence). The CDR3 has 14 amino acids. V lost 2 bases and J 2 bases, leaving 10 bases between the germline ends. The chain's CDR3 is CASSQFLDPYEQYF. In DNA, the CDR3 is TGTGCCAGCAGCCAATTCTTGGACCCCTACGAGCAGTACTTC.

The DNA for the CDR3 is TGTGCCAGCAGCTTCTGGACTAGCGGGCAAGAGACCCAGTACTTC. Amino acid sequence: CASSFWTSGQETQYF. The V call is TRBV7-2, the J call TRBJ2-5; 11 nucleotides align to TRBD2. The junction had 2 bases not matched to a gene; V was cut back by 3 bases and J by 2 bases. This CDR3 has 15 residues. Per the germline V gene, CDR1 is SGHTA and CDR2 is FQGNSA.

The chain employs TRBV19 and TRBJ2-1, with TRBD2 matching 12 bases. The CDR3 covers 16 residues. Germline V gene sequence: CDR1 LNHDA, CDR2 SQIVND (reference sequence). J lost 7 bases, V lost 3 bases, and 7 bases had no gene match. The CDR3 bases are TGTGCCAGTAGTATCTCGGTCCTAGCGGGGGGGAATGAGCAGTTCTTC. Its protein is CASSISVLAGGNEQFF.

The chain has TRBV5-1 and TRBJ2-7; the D gene is possibly TRBD1 (5 bases). CDR1 and CDR2 from the germline V gene are SGHRS and YFSETQ. Trimming took 1 base from V and 2 from J, leaving 10 bases between them. This CDR3 is 14 amino acids long. Written as DNA, the CDR3 is TGCGCCAGCAGCTTGCCAGGGCCTGCCTACGAGCAGTACTTC. Encoded protein: CASSLPGPAYEQYF.